This TCR beta chain emerged from a study of CD8 T cells in Susac syndrome (dated by TCRdb to the late 2010s). Turning to the overall study: The study used repertoire sequencing to test whether antigen drove CD8+ T cell activation and differentiation in Susac syndrome.

Study-level results and caveats: The TCR sequencing and HLA analysis was acknowledged to have included a relatively small number of individuals.

The CDR3 covers 15 residues, taking in both the cysteine and the phenylalanine. Only CDR3 DNA remains: 45 bases, in frame from the first base. V loses 6 bases at its end and J loses 0 bases; junction bases beyond the gene matches: 2. Comment on this clonotype: Its antigen specificity is not known. The record has no base qualities; no much larger clone is one base away.

Peripheral blood CD8+ and CD4+ T cells from healthy donors, Susac syndrome patients and multiple sclerosis patients were profiled by high-throughput TCR beta sequencing. The multiple sclerosis controls were treatment-naive patients who had stable or active relapsing-remitting disease and met the revised McDonald criteria. CD8+ TEMRA cells were enriched by FACS, while bulk CD8+ and CD4+ T cells were purified by magnetic negative isolation. Blood was collected in EDTA tubes and processed within 24 hours, with PBMCs isolated through density gradient centrifugation. PBMCs destined for TCR sequencing were cryopreserved in liquid nitrogen and later thawed in a 37 °C water bath. The sorted or isolated CD4+, CD8+ and CD8+ TEMRA cells had a purity of 90% or higher. RNA was extracted with the RNeasy kit and 0.5 to 1 ug was reverse transcribed using random hexamers. TCR beta CDR3 regions were amplified with the immunoSEQ multiplex PCR assay covering 54 Vbeta and 13 Jbeta segments. To correct PCR amplification bias, a synthetic template baseline was used for both primer optimization and computational correction. Turning to the authors' computational methods: Reads were annotated to V, D and J genes per IMGT and analyzed with immunoSEQ Analyzer, keeping only productive sequences. To calculate clonality, Shannon entropy was normalized by log2 of the number of productive unique sequences and then subtracted from one. For each patient and control, public and private clones were evaluated within the 100 most prevalent clones. Clones were defined as Susac-specific when absent from the healthy and MS cohorts, from 1052 published viral clones and from other ImmuneACCESS disease sequences. TCRdb passed the public sequencing reads through fastp at Q25 and MiXCR, retaining productive beta sequences. Every CDR3 protein is listed once, alongside the most common genes and DNA of its rows. The V and J calls follow TCRdb's processing rather than the paper's. The table for this sample lists approximately 230,000 distinct CDR3 sequences; 85% to 95% of them were counted only once. About 0.07% of the sample is taken by the ten largest.

Specimen: CD4+ T cells from PBMCs. The sequence was obtained from a human donor with multiple sclerosis. Recombination joined TRBV12-3 or TRBV12-4 with TRBJ1-5; 10 bases in the middle match TRBD1. CDR3 sequence: CASRGTGDSNQPQHF. The sequenced DNA is TGTGCCAGCAGGGGGACAGGGGATAGCAATCAGCCCCAGCATTTT.